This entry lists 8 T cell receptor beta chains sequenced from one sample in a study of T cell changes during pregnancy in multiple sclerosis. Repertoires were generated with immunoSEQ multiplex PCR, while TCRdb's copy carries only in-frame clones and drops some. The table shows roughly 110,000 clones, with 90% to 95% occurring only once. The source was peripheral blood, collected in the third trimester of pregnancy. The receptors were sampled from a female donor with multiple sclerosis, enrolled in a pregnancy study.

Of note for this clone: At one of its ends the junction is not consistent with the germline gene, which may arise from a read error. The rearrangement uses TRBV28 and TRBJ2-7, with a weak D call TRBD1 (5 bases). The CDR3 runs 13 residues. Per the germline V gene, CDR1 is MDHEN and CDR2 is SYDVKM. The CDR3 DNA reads TGTGCCAGCAGTTTCAACTTTGGACATCCTGAGGCGTTC. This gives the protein CASSFNFGHPEAF.

The CDR3 nucleotides read TGTGCCTGGGCCCCTAGCGGCTCCTACGAGCAGTACTTC. It translates to CAWAPSGSYEQYF. The gene calls are TRBV30 and TRBJ2-7; 7 bases map to TRBD2. Trimming removed 5 bases from V and 0 bases from J; junction bases left unmatched: 4. The CDR3 loop spans 13 amino acids. Germline CDR1 is GTSNPN and CDR2 is SVGIG (reference sequence).

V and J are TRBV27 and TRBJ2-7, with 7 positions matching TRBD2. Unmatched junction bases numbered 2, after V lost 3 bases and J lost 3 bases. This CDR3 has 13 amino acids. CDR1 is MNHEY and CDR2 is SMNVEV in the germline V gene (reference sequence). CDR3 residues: CASSLASGYEQYF. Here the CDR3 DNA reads TGTGCCAGCAGTTTGGCTAGCGGCTACGAGCAGTACTTC.

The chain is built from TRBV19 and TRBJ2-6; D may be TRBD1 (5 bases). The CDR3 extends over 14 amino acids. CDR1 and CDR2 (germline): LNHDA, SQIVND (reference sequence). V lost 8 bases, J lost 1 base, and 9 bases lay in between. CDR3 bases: TGTGCCAGTCGGAAGGGGTCTGGGGCCAACGTCCTGACTTTC. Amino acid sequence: CASRKGSGANVLTF.

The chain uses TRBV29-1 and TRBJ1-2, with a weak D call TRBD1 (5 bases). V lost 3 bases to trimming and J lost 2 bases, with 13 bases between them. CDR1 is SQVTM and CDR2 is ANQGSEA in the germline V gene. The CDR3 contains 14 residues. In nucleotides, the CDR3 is TGCAGCGTTGAGACAGTCCCTGCCAACTATGGCTACACCTTC. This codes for CSVETVPANYGYTF.

The CDR3 protein is CASSDRQGSPEQYF. In DNA form, the CDR3 reads TGTGCCAGCAGCGATAGACAGGGGTCGCCCGAGCAGTACTTC. The chain links TRBV2 to TRBJ2-7, with 8 bases fitting TRBD1. The CDR3 sequence is 14 residues long. The junction had 10 bases not matched to a gene; V was cut back by 6 bases and J by 6 bases. The germline gives CDR1 SNHLY, CDR2 FYNNEI.

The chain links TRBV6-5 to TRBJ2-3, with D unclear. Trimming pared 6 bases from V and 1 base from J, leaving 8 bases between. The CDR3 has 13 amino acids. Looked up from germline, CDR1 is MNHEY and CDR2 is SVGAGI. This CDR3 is CASRALGTDTQYF. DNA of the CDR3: TGTGCCAGCAGGGCCCTAGGCACAGATACGCAGTATTTT.

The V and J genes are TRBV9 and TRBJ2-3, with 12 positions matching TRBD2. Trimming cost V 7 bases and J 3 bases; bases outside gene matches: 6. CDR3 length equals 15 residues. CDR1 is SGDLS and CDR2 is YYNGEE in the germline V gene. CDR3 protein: CASSLAGGRTDTQYF. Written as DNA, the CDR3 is TGTGCCAGCTCACTAGCGGGAGGAAGGACAGATACGCAGTATTTT. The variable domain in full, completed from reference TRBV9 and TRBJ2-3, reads DSGVTQTPKHLITATGQRVTLRCSPRSGDLSVYWYQQSLDQGLQFLIQYYNGEERAKGNILERFSAQQFPDLHSELNLSSLELGDSALYFCASSLAGGRTDTQYFGPGTRLTVL.